This T cell receptor beta chain was recorded in a study of T cell repertoires in cytomegalovirus infection. Study-wide context: Shared public TCR beta signatures pointed to both CMV infection and a matching HLA type.

General study results and limits: Ex vivo, HLA-C-restricted CMV-specific TCR beta clonotypes prevailed over the rest of the response.

This CDR3 comprises 14 residues. Germline V gene data show CDR1 as SGHDN and CDR2 as FVKESK. Trimming took 8 bases from V and 7 from J, leaving 17 bases between them. Using its own MiXCR run on the reads, TCRdb lists one record per CDR3 protein. The table has 250,000 to 350,000 distinct CDR3 sequences, roughly a quarter seen once. To note about this clonotype: Its antigen is unidentified.

The source material was PBMCs. V is TRBV14 and J is TRBJ2-2, with no clear D. This TCR was recovered from a human donor in good health (CMV status not recorded). Some clones in this sample may be carry-over from other donors' samples. CDR3 in DNA: TGTGCCAGCTCTCAGAACCTGGGCGGCGGGGAGCTGTTTTTT. This encodes CASSQNLGGGELFF.